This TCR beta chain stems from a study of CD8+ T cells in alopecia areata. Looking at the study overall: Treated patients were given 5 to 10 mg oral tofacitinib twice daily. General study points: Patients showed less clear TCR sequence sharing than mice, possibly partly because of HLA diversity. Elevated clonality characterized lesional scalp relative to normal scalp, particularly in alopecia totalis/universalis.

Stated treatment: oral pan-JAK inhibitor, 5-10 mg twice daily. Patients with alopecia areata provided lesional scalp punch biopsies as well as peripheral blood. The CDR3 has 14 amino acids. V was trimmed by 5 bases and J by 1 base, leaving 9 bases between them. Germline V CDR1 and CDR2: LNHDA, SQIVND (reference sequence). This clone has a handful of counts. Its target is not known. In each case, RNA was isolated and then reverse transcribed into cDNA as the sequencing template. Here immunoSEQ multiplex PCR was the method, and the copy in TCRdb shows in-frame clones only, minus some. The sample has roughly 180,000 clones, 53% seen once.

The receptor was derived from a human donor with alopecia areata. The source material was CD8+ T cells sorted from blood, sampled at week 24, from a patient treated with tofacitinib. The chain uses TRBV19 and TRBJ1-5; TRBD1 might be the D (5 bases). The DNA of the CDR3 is TGTGCCAGTAGTCTCCGGGACAGCAATCAGCCCCAGCATTTT. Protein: CASSLRDSNQPQHF.